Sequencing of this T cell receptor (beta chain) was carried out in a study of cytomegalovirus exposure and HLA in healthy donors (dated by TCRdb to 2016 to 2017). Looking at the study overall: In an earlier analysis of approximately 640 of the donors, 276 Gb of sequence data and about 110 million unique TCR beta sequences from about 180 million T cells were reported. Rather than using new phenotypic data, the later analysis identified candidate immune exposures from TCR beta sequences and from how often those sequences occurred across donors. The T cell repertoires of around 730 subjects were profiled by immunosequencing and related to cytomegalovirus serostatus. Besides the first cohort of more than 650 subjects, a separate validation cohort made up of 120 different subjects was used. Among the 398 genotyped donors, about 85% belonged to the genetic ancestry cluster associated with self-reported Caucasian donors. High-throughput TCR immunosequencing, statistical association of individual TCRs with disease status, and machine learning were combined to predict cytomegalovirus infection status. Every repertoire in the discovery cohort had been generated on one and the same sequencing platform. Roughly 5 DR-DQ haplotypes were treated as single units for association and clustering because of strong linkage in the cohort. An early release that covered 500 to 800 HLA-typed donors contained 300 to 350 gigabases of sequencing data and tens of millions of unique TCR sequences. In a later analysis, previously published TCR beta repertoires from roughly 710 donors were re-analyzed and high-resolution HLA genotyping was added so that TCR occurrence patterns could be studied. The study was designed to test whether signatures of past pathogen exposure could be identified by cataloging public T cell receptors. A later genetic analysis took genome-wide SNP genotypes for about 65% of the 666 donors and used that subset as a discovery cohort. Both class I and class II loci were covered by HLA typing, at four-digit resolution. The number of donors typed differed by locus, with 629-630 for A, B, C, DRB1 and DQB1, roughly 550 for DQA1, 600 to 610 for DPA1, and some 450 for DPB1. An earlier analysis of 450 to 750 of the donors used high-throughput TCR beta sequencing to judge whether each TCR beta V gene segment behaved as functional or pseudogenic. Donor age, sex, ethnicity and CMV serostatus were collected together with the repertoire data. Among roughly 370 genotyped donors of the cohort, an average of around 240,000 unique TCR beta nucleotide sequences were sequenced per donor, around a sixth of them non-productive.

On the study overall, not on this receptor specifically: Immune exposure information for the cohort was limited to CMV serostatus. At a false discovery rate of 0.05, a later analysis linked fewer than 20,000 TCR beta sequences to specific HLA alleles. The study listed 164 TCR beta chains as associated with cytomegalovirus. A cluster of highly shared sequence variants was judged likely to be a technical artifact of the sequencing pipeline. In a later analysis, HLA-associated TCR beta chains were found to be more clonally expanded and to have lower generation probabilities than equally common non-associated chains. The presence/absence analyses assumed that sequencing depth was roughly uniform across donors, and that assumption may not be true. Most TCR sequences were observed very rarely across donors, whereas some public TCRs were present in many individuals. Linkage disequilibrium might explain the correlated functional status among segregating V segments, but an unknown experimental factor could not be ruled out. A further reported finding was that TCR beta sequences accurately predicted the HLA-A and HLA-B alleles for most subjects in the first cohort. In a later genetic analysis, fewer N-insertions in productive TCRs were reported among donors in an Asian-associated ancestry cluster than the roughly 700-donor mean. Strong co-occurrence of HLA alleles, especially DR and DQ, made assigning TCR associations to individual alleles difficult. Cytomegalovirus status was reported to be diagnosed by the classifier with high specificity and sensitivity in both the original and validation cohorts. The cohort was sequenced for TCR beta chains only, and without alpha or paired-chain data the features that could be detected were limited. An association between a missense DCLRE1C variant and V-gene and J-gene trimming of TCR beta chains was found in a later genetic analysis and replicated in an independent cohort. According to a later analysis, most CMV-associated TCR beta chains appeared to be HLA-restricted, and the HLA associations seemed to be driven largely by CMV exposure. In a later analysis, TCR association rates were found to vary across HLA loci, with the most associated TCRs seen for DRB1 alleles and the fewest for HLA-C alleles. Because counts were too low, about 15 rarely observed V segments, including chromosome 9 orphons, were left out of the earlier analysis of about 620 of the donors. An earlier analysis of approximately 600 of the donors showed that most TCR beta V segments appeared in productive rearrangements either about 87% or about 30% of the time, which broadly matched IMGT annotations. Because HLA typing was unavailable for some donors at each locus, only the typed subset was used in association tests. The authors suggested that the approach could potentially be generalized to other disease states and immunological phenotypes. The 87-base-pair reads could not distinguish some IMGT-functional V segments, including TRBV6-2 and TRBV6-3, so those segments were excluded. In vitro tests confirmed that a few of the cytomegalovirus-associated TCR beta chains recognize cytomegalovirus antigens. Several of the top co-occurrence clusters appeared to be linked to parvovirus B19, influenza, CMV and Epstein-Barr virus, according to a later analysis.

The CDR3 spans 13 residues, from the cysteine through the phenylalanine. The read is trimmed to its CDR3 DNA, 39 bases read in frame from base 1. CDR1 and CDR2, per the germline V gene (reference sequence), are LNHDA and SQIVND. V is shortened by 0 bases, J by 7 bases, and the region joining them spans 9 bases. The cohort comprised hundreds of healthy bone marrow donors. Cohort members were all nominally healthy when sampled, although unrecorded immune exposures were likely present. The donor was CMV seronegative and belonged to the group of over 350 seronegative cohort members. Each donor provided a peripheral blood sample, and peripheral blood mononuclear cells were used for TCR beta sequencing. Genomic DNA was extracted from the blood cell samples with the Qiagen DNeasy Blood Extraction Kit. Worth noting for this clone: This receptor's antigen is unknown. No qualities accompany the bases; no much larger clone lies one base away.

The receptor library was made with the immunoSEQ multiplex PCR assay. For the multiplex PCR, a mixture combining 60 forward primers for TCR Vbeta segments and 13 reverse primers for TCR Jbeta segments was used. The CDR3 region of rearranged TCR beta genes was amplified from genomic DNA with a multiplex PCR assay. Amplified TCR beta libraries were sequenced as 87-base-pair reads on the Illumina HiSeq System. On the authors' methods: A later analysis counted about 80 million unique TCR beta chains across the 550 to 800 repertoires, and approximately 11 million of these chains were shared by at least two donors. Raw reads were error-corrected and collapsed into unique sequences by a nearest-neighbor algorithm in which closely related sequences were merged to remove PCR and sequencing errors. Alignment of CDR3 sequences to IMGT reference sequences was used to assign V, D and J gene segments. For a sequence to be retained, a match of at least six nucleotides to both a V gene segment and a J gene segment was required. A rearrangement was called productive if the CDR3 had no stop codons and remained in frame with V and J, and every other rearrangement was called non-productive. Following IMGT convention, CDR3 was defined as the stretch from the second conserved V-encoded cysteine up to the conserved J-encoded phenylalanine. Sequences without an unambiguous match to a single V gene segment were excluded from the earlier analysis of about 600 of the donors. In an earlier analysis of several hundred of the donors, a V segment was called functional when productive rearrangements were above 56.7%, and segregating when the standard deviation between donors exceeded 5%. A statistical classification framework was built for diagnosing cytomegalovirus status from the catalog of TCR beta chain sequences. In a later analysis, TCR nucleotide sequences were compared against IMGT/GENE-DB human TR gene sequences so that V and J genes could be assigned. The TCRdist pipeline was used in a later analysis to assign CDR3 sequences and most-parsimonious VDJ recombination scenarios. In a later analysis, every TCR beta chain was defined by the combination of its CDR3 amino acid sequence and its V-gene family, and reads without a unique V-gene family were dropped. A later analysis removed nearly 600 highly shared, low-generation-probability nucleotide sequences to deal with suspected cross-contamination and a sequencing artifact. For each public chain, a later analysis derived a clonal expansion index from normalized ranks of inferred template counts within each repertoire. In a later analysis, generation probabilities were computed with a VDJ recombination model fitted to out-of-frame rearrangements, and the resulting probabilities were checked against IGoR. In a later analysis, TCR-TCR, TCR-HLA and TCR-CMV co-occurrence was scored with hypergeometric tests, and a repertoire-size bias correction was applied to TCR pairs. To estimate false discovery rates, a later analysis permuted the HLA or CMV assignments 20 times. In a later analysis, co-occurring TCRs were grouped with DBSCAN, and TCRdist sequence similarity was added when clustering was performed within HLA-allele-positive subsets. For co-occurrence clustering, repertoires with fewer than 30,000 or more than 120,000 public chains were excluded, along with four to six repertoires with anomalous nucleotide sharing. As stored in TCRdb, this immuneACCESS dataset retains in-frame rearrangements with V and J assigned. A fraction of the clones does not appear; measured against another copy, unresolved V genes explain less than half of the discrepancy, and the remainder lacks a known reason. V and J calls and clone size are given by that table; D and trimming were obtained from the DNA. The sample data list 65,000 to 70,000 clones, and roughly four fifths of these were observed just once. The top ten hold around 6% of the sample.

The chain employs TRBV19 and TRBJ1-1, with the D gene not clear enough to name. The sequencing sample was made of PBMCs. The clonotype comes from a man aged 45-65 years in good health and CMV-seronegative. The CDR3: CASSIDTVSEAFF. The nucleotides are TGTGCCAGTAGTATAGACACAGTCAGTGAAGCTTTCTTT.